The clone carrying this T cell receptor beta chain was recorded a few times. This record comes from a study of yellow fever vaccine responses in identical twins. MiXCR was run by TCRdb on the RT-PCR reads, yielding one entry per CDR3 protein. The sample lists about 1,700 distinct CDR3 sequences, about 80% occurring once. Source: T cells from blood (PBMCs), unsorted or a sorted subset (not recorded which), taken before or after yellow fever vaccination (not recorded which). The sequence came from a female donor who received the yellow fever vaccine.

The CDR3 is CAGGETQYF. CDR3 DNA: TGTGCCGGAGGAGAGACCCAGTACTTC. The chain has TRBV30 and TRBJ2-5; D possibly corresponds to TRBD2 (5 bases). Trimming removed 8 bases at V and 4 bases at J, with 5 bases between. The germline V gene has CDR1 GTSNPN and CDR2 SVGIG (reference sequence). This CDR3 is 9 amino acids long.